This TCR beta chain is from a study of shared clonotypes between healthy human individuals. Looking at the study overall: The composition of the donors was a couple of women and a few men aged 18 to 49.

V was shortened by 5 bases and J by 3 bases, with 11 bases between the two germline ends. The CDR3 runs 14 residues. The germline V gene encodes CDR1 ENHRY and CDR2 SYGVKD. It was at deep level that the assay was run. In the sorted-subset replicate PCRs, approximately 200 ng DNA, 25,000 to 35,000 T cell genomes, was used. Assay used: immunoSEQ multiplex PCR; TCRdb lists only in-frame clones, some missing. The table records approximately 1,500,000 clones, around 97% of them present only once. This clone was observed once. This TCR was sampled from a man aged 30 to 45 in good health. The V call is TRBV10-3, the J call TRBJ1-5; D unresolved. The sample was naive CD4+ T cells sorted from blood. Subset of the sample: CD45RA+ positively selected. CDR3 DNA sequence: TGTGCCATCAGTAGTCCAGGTTACAATCAGCCCCAGCATTTT. Protein product: CAISSPGYNQPQHF.